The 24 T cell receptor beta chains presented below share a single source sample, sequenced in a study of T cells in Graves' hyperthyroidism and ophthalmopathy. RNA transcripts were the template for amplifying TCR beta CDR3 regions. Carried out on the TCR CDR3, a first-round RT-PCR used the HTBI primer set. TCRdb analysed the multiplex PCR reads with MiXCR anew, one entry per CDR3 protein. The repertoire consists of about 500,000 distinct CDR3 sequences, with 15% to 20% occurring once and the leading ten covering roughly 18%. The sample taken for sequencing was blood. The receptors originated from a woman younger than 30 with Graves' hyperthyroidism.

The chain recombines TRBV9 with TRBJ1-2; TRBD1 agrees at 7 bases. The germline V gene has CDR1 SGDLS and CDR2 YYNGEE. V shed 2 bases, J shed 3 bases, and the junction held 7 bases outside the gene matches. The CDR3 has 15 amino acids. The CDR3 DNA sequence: TGTGCCAGCAGCGTGGAGGGGGGGACAGACTATGGCTACACCTTC. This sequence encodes CASSVEGGTDYGYTF. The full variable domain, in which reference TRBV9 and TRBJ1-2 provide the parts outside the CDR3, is DSGVTQTPKHLITATGQRVTLRCSPRSGDLSVYWYQQSLDQGLQFLIQYYNGEERAKGNILERFSAQQFPDLHSELNLSSLELGDSALYFCASSVEGGTDYGYTFGSGTRLTVV.

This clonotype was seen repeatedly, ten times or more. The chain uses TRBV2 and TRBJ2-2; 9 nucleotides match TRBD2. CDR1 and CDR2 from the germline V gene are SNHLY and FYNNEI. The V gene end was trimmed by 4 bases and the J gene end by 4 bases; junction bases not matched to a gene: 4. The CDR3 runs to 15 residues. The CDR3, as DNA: TGTGCCAGCAGTGGACTAGCGGTACTCACCGGGGAGCTGTTTTTT. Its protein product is CASSGLAVLTGELFF. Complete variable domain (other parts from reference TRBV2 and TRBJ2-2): EPEVTQTPSHQVTQMGQEVILRCVPISNHLYFYWYRQILGQKVEFLVSFYNNEISEKSEIFDDQFSVERPDGSNFTLKIRSTKLEDSAMYFCASSGLAVLTGELFFGEGSRLTVL.

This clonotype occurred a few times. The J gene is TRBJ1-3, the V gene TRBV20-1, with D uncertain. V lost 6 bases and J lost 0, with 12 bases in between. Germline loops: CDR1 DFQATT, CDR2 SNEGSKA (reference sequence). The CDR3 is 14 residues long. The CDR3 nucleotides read TGCAGTGCCCTCGAGCGACTCTCTGGAAACACCATATATTTT. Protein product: CSALERLSGNTIYF.

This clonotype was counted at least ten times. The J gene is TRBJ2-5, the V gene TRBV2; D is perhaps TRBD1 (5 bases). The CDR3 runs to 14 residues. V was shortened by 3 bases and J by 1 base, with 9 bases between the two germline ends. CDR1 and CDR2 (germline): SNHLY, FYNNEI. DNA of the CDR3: TGTGCCAGCAGTGACTGGACAATCCAAGAGACCCAGTACTTC. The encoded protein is CASSDWTIQETQYF.

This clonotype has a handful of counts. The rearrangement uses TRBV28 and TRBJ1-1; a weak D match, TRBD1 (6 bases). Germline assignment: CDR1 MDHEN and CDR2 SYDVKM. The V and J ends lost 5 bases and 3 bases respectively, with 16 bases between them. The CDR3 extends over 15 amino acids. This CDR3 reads CASSEQGRMHTEAFF. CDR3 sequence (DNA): TGTGCCAGCAGTGAACAGGGTCGTATGCACACTGAAGCTTTCTTT.

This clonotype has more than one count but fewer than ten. The CDR3 spells CASSLANGRNTGELFF. The CDR3 coding sequence is TGTGCCAGCAGCTTAGCAAACGGACGGAACACCGGGGAGCTGTTTTTT. V usage is TRBV7-2 and J usage is TRBJ2-2; the D is unclear. This CDR3 region has 16 residues. The germline V gene has CDR1 SGHTA and CDR2 FQGNSA. V was cut by 0 bases and J by 1 base, with 9 bases left in between.

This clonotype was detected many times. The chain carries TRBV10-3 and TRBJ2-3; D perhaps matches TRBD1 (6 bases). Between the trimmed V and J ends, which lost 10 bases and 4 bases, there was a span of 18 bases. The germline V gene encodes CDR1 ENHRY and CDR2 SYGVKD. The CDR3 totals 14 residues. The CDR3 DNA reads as TGTGCCACCAAGGGTGGCAGGGGCTCAGATACGCAGTATTTT. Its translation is CATKGGRGSDTQYF.

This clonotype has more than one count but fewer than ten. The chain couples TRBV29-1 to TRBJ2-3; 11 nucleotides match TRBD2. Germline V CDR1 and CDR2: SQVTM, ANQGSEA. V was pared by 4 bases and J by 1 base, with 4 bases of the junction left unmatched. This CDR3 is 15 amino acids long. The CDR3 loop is CSVVHSGGGTDTQYF. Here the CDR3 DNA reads TGCAGCGTTGTTCATAGCGGGGGGGGCACAGATACGCAGTATTTT.

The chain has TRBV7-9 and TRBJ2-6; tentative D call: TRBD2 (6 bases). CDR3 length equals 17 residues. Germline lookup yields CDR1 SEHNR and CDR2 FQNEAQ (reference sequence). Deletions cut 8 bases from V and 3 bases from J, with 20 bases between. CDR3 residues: CASSPPEGTSGANVLTF. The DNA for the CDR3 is TGTGCCAGCTCACCACCGGAGGGAACGAGTGGGGCCAACGTCCTGACTTTC.

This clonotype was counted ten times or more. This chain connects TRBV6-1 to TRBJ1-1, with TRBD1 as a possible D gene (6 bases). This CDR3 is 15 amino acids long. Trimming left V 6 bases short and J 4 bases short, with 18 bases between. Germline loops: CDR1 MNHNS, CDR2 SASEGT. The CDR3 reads CASSLGGGLGTEAFF. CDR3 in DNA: TGTGCCAGCAGCCTCGGAGGGGGATTGGGCACTGAAGCTTTCTTT.

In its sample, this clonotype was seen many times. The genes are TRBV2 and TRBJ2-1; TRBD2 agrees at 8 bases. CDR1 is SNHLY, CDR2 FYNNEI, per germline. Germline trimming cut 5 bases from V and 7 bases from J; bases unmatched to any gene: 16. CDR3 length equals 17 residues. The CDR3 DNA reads TGTGCCAGCAGTACCGGGGGTAGCGGGAAACTCAGGAATGAGCAGTTCTTC. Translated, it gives CASSTGGSGKLRNEQFF.

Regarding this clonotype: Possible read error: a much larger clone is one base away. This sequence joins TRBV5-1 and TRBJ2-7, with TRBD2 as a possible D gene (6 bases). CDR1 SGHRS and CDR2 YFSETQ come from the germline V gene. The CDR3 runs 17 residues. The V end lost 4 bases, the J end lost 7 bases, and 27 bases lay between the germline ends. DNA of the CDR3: TGCGCCAGCAGCCATATCAATCGACTGCGGAACGGGGGTGAGCAGTACTTC. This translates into CASSHINRLRNGGEQYF.

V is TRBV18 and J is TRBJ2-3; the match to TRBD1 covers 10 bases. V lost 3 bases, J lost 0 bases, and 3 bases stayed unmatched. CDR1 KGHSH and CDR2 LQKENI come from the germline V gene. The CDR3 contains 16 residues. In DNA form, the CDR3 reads TGTGCCAGCTCACCTAGACAGGGGGCGAGCACAGATACGCAGTATTTT. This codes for CASSPRQGASTDTQYF.

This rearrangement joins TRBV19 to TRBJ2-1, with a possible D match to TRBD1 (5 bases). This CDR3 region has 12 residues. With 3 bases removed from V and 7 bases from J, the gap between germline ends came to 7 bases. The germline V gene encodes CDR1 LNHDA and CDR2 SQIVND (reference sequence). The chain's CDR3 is CASSIKGNEQFF. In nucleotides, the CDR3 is TGTGCCAGTAGTATCAAGGGGAATGAGCAGTTCTTC.

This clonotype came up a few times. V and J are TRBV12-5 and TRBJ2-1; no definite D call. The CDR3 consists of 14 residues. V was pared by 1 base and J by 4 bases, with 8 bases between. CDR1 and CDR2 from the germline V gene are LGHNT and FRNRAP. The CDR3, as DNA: TGTGCTAGTGGTTTGGACAGTACGTACAATGAGCAGTTCTTC. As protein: CASGLDSTYNEQFF.

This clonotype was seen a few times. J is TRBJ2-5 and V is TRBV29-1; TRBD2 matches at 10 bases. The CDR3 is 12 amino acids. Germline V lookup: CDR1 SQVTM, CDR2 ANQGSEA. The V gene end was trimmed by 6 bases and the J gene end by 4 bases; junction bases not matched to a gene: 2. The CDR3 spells CSVGTSAETQYF. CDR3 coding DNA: TGCAGCGTCGGGACTAGCGCAGAGACCCAGTACTTC.

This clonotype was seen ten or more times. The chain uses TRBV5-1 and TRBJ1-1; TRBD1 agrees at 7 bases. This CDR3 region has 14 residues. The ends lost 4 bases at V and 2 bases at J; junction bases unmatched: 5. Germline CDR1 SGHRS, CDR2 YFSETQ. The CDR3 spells CASSIRDSNTEAFF. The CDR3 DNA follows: TGCGCCAGCAGCATCCGGGACAGCAACACTGAAGCTTTCTTT.

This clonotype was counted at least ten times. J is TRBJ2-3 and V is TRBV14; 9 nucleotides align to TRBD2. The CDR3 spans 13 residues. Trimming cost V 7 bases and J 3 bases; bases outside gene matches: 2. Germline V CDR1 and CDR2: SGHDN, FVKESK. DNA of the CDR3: TGTGCCAGCAACGGACTAGCGACAGATACGCAGTATTTT. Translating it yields CASNGLATDTQYF.

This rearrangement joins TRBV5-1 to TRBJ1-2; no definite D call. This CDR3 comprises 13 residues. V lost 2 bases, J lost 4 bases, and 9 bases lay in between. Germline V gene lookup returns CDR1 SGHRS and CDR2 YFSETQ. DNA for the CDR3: TGCGCCAGCAGCTTCAAGGACCGCTATGGCTACACCTTC. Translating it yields CASSFKDRYGYTF.

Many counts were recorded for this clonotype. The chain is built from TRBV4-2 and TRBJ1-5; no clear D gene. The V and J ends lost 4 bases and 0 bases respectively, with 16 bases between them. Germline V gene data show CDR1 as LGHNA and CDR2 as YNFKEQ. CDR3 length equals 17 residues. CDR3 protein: CASSPTRRDYSNQPQHF. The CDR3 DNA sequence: TGTGCCAGCAGCCCTACCAGACGGGATTATAGCAATCAGCCCCAGCATTTT.

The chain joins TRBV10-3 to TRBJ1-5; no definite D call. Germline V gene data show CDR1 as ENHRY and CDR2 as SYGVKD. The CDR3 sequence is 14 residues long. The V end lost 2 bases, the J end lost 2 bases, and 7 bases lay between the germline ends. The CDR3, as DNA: TGTGCCATCAGTGAGACGGGTCGCAATCAGCCCCAGCATTTT. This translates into CAISETGRNQPQHF.

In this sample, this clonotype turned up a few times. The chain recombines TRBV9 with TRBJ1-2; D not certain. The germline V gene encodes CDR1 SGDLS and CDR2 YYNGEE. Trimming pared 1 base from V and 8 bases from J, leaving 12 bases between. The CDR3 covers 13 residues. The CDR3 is CASSVRASDGYTF. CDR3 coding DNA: TGTGCCAGCAGCGTAAGGGCCTCCGACGGCTACACCTTC.

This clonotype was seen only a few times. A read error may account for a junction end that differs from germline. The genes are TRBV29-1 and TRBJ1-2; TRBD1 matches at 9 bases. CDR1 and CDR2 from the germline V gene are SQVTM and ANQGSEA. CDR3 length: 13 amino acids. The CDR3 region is CSVADRGDYDYTF. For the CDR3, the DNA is TGCAGCGTGGCGGACAGGGGAGACTATGACTACACCTTC.

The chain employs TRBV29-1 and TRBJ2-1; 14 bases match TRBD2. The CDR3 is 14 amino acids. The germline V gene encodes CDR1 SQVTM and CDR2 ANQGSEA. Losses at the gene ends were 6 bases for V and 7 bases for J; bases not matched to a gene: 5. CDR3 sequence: CSVVGLAGENEQFF. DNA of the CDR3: TGCAGCGTGGTGGGACTAGCGGGGGAGAATGAGCAGTTCTTC.